The 13 T cell receptor beta chains in this list originate from one sample, sequenced in a study of T cell responses to AZD1222 COVID-19 vaccine (dated by TCRdb to the early 2020s). Library construction relied on the immunoSEQ multiplex PCR assay. TCRdb mirrors the immuneACCESS table, restricted to in-frame sequences. Some clones are absent from its copies; in checked studies, under half trace to an unresolved V gene, and the reason for the others is unknown. The sample table lists 150,000 to 180,000 clones, more than 85% of them with a count of one. The top ten clonotypes cover more than 1.3% of the sample. The time point label on this specimen signifies: about 28 days (+/-7) after the second vaccine dose. The material sequenced was peripheral blood, taken 28 days after the second AZD1222 dose. These receptors came from an adult who received the AZD1222 COVID-19 vaccine.

This clone was detected only a few times. V usage is TRBV6-1 and J usage is TRBJ1-6; unclear D gene. CDR3 size: 16 residues. Germline V gene sequence: CDR1 MNHNS, CDR2 SASEGT. Between the trimmed V and J ends, which lost 1 base and 7 bases, there was a span of 14 bases. The CDR3 here is CASSEGAGRPNSPLHF. The DNA for the CDR3 is TGTGCCAGCAGTGAAGGGGCAGGTCGTCCCAATTCACCCCTCCACTTT.

The chain couples TRBV27 to TRBJ1-6, with 11 positions matching TRBD1. The CDR3 consists of 16 residues. J gave up 6 bases and V 3 bases, and 4 bases lay outside the gene matches. The germline V gene has CDR1 MNHEY and CDR2 SMNVEV (reference sequence). CDR3 sequence (DNA): TGTGCCAGCAGTTTGAAGGGACAGGGGGGTAATTCACCCCTCCACTTT. The encoded protein is CASSLKGQGGNSPLHF.

CDR3 residues: CASSLAAGTSPLHF. The CDR3 DNA follows: TGCGCCAGCAGCTTGGCTGCAGGGACTTCACCCCTCCACTTT. The chain combines TRBV5-1 with TRBJ1-6; D may be TRBD1 (5 bases). V lost 0 bases and J 9 bases, leaving 10 bases between the germline ends. The CDR3 has 14 amino acids. Per germline, CDR1 SGHRS and CDR2 YFSETQ.

The genes are TRBV27 and TRBJ2-7; D is possibly TRBD1 (6 bases). This CDR3 is built from 15 residues. V was pared by 4 bases and J by 3 bases, with 16 bases between. The germline CDR1 and CDR2 sequences are MNHEY and SMNVEV (reference sequence). The CDR3 loop is CASSSTRDILYEQYF. CDR3 nucleotides: TGTGCCAGCAGTTCGACAAGGGACATCCTCTACGAGCAGTACTTC.

The rearrangement links TRBV28 to TRBJ1-2; D might be TRBD1 (6 bases). The CDR3 totals 17 residues. Germline V CDR1 and CDR2: MDHEN, SYDVKM. V was shortened by 4 bases and J by 5 bases, with 23 bases between the two germline ends. CDR3 DNA: TGTGCCAGCAGTTCTTCCCCTCGTATACAGGGTCTGTATGGCTACACCTTC. Protein: CASSSSPRIQGLYGYTF.

The gene calls are TRBV3-1 (or the pseudogene TRBV3-2) and TRBJ2-3; D possibly uses TRBD1 or TRBD2 (6 bases each). V was shortened by 3 bases and J by 0 bases, with 13 bases between the two germline ends. This CDR3 comprises 16 residues. From germline, CDR1 is LGHDT and CDR2 YNNKEL (reference sequence). The CDR3 nucleotides read TGTGCCAGCAGCCAGGAGGGGGGTATGAGCACAGATACGCAGTATTTT. The encoded protein is CASSQEGGMSTDTQYF.

This rearrangement joins TRBV5-1 to TRBJ2-1; possible D gene TRBD2, 5 bases. Germline loops: CDR1 SGHRS, CDR2 YFSETQ. This CDR3 has 13 residues. The ends were cut back, 4 bases at V and 12 bases at J, with 17 bases in the middle. CDR3 in amino acids: CASSQELVGLQFF. Written as DNA, the CDR3 is TGCGCCAGCAGCCAAGAACTAGTGGGCCTGCAGTTCTTC.

The rearrangement joins TRBV5-1 to TRBJ1-5; D not resolved. The V gene's germline CDR1 is SGHRS and CDR2 YFSETQ. The V gene lost 5 bases and the J gene lost 11 bases, with 17 bases spanning the gap. CDR3 size: 13 residues. The CDR3 is CASSLEPTEAQHF. In DNA, the CDR3 is TGCGCCAGCAGTCTGGAACCCACCGAGGCCCAGCATTTT. Full variable domain (outside the CDR3, taken from reference TRBV5-1 and TRBJ1-5): KAGVTQTPRYLIKTRGQQVTLSCSPISGHRSVSWYQQTPGQGLQFLFEYFSETQRNKGNFPGRFSGRQFSNSRSEMNVSTLELGDSALYLCASSLEPTEAQHFGDGTRLSIL.

V gene TRBV5-1 combines with J gene TRBJ2-1, with 7 bases fitting TRBD1. Trimming took 4 bases from V and 8 from J; bases not matched to a gene: 12. CDR1 is SGHRS and CDR2 is YFSETQ in the germline V gene. CDR3 size: 15 residues. The CDR3 reads CASSIQGPQGDEQFF. DNA of the CDR3: TGCGCCAGCAGCATACAGGGGCCCCAGGGAGATGAGCAGTTCTTC.

The chain combines TRBV19 with TRBJ1-1; tentatively, D is TRBD1 (5 bases). Trimming pared 6 bases from V and 1 base from J, leaving 12 bases between. The CDR3 totals 14 residues. CDR1 LNHDA and CDR2 SQIVND come from the germline V gene (reference sequence). CDR3 sequence: CASRVAGRNTEAFF. The CDR3 bases are TGTGCCAGTAGAGTTGCAGGGAGGAACACTGAAGCTTTCTTT.

A remark on this clone: The junction differs from germline at one of its ends, possibly a read error. This rearrangement joins TRBV5-5 to TRBJ1-6; D not resolved. Germline V gene sequence: CDR1 SGHKS, CDR2 YYEKEE (reference sequence). This CDR3 has 16 amino acids. This CDR3 reads CASSLEGLGYSSPLHF. The CDR3 DNA follows: TGTGCCAGCAGCTTGGAAGGGCTAGGGTATAGTTCACCCCTCCACTTT.

The CDR3, as DNA: TGTGCCAGCAGAGATAGCTCCTACAATGAGCAGTTCTTC. Translation gives CASRDSSYNEQFF. V is TRBV12-3 or TRBV12-4 and J is TRBJ2-1; D unclear. The CDR3 length is 13 residues. Trimming took off 6 bases at V and 0 bases at J, with 6 bases between the two ends.

The chain has TRBV6-5 and TRBJ2-3; D gene uncertain. The V and J ends lost 0 bases and 2 bases respectively, with 9 bases between them. Looked up from germline, CDR1 is MNHEY and CDR2 is SVGAGI. The length of the CDR3 is 15 residues. The CDR3 region is CASSYSISFTDTQYF. The CDR3 DNA reads TGTGCCAGCAGTTACTCGATTAGTTTCACAGATACGCAGTATTTT.